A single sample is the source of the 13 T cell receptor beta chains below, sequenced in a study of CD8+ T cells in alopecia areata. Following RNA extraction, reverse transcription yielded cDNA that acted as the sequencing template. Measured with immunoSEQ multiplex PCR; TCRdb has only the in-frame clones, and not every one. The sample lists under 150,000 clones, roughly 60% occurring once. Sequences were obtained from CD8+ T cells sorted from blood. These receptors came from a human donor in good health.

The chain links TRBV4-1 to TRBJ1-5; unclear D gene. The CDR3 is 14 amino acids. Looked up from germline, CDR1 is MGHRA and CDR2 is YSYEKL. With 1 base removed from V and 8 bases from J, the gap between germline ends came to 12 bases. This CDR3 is CASSQGPPLEPQHF. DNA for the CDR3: TGCGCCAGCAGCCAAGGGCCCCCGTTGGAGCCCCAGCATTTT.

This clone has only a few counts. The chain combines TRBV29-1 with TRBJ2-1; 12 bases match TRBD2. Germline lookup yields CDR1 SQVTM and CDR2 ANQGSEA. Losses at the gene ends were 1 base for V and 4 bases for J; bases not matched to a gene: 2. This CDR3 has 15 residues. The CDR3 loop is CSVEAGLAGYNEQFF. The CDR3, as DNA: TGCAGCGTTGAAGCCGGACTAGCGGGATACAATGAGCAGTTCTTC.

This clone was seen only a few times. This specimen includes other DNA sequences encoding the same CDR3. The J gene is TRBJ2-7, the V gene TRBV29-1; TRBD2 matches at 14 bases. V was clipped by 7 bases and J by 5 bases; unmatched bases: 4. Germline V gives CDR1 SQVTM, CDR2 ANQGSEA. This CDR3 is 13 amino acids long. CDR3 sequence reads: CSGGLAGENEQYF. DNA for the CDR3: TGCAGCGGGGGACTAGCGGGAGAGAACGAGCAGTACTTC.

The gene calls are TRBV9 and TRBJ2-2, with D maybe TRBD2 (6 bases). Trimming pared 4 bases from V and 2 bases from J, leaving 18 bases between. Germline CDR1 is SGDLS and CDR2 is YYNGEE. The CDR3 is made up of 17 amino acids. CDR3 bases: TGTGCCAGCAGCCGAAGCCCCCAGCGGGCTAACACCGGGGAGCTGTTTTTT. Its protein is CASSRSPQRANTGELFF.

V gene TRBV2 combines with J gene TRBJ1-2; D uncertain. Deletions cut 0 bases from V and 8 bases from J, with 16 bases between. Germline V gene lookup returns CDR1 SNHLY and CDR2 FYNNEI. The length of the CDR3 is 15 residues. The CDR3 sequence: CASSEALSPPSGYTF. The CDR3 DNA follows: TGTGCCAGCAGTGAAGCGCTGAGCCCTCCTAGCGGCTACACCTTC. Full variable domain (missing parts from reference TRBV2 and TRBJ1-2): EPEVTQTPSHQVTQMGQEVILRCVPISNHLYFYWYRQILGQKVEFLVSFYNNEISEKSEIFDDQFSVERPDGSNFTLKIRSTKLEDSAMYFCASSEALSPPSGYTFGSGTRLTVV.

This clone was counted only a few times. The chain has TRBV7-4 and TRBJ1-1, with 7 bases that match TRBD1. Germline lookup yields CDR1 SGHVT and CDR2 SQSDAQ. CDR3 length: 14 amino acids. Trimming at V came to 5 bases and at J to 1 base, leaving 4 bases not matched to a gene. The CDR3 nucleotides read TGTGCCAGCAGCAACCGACAGGGGAACACTGAAGCTTTCTTT. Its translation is CASSNRQGNTEAFF.

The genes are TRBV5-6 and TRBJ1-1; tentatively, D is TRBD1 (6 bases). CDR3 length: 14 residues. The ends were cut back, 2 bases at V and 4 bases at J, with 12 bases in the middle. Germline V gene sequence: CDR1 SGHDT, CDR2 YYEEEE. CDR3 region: CASSFQGWTTEAFF. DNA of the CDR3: TGTGCCAGCAGCTTCCAGGGGTGGACCACTGAAGCTTTCTTT. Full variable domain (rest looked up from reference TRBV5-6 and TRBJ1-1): DAGVTQSPTHLIKTRGQQVTLRCSPKSGHDTVSWYQQALGQGPQFIFQYYEEEERQRGNFPDRFSGHQFPNYSSELNVNALLLGDSALYLCASSFQGWTTEAFFGQGTRLTVV.

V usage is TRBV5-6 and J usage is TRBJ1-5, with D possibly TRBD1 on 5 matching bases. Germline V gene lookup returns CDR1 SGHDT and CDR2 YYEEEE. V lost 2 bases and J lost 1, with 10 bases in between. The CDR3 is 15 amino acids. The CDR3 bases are TGTGCCAGCAGCTTTGCGGGGCTAAGCAATCAGCCCCAGCATTTT. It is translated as CASSFAGLSNQPQHF.

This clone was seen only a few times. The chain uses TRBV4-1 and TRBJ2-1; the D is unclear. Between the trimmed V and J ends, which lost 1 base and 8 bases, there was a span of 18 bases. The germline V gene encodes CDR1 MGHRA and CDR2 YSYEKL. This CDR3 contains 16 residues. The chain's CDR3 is CASSQVILVWVDEQFF. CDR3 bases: TGCGCCAGCAGCCAAGTCATCCTAGTATGGGTCGATGAGCAGTTCTTC.

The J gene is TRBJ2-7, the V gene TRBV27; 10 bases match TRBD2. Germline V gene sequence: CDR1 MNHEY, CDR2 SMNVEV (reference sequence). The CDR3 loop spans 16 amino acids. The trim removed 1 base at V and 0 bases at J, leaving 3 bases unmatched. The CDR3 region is CASSLLGTSASYEQYF. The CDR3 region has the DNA TGTGCCAGCAGTTTATTGGGGACTAGCGCCTCCTACGAGCAGTACTTC.

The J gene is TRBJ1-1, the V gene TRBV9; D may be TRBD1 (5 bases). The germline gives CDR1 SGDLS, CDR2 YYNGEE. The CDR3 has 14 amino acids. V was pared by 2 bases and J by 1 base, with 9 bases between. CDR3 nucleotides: TGTGCCAGCAGCGTTGTGACAGAGAACACTGAAGCTTTCTTT. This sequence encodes CASSVVTENTEAFF.

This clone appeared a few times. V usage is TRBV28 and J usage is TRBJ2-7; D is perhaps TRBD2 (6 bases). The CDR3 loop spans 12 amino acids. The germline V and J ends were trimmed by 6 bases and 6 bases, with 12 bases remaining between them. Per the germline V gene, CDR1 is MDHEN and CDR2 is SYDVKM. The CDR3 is CASSPGRGEQYF. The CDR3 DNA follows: TGTGCCAGCAGCCCCGGGCGGGGCGAGCAGTACTTC.

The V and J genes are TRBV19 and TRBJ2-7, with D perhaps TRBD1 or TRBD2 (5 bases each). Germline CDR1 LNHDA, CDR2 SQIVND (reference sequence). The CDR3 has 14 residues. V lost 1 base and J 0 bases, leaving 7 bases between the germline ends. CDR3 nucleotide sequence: TGTGCCAGTAGTATAGGGGGGTTCTCCTACGAGCAGTACTTC. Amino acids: CASSIGGFSYEQYF.